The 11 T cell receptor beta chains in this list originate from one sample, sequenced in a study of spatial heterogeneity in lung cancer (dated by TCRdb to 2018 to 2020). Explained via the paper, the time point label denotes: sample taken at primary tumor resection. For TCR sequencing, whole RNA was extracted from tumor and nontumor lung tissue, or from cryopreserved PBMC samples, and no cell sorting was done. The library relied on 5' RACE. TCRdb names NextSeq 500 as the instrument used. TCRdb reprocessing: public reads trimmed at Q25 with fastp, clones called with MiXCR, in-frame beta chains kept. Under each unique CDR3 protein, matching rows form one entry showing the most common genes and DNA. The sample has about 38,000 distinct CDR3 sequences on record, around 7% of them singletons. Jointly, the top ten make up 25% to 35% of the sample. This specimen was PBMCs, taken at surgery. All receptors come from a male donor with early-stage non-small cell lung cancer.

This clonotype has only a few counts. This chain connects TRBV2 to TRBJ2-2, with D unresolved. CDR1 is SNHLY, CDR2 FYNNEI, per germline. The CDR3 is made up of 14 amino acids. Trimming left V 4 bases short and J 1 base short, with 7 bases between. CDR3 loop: CASSGTVNTGELFF. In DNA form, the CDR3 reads TGTGCCAGCAGTGGGACGGTGAACACCGGGGAGCTGTTTTTT.

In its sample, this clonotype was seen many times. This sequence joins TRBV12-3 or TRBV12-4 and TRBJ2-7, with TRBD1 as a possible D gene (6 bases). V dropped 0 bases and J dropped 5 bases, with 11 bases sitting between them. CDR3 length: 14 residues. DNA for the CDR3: TGTGCCAGCAGTTTAGCTAACAGGGCTCACGAGCAGTACTTC. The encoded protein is CASSLANRAHEQYF.

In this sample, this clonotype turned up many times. The CDR3 DNA sequence: TGTGCCAGCAGTCGCCGGGACTTCACAGATACGCAGTATTTT. Protein product: CASSRRDFTDTQYF. The chain is built from TRBV6-2 or TRBV6-3 and TRBJ2-3, with a weak D call TRBD2 (6 bases). The CDR3 has 14 amino acids. Trimming left V 5 bases short and J 2 bases short, with 11 bases between. Germline V gene data show CDR1 as MNHEY and CDR2 as SVGEGT.

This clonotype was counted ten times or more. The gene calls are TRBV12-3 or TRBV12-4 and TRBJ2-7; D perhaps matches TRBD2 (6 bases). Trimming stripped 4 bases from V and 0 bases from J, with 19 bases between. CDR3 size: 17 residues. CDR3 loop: CASSSYAGRSDSYEQYF. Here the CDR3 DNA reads TGTGCCAGCAGTTCCTACGCGGGGCGCTCAGACTCCTACGAGCAGTACTTC.

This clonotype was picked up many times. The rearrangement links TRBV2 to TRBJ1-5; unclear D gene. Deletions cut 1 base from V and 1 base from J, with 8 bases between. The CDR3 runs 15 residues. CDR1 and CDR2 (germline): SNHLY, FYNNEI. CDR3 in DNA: TGTGCCAGCAGTGAAGACGGGAAAAGCAATCAGCCCCAGCATTTT. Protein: CASSEDGKSNQPQHF.

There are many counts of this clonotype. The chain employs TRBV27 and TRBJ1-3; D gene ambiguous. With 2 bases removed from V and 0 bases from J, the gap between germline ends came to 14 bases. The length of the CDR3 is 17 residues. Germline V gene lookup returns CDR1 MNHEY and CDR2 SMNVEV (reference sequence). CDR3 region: CASSLQFAPYSGNTIYF. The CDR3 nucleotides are TGTGCCAGCAGTTTACAGTTCGCTCCTTACTCTGGAAACACCATATATTTT.

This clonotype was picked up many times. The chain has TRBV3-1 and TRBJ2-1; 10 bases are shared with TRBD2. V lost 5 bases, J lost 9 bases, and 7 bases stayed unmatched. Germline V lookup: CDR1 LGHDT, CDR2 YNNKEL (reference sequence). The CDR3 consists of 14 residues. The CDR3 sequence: CASSESSGRVEQFF. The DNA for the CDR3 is TGTGCCAGCAGCGAATCTAGCGGGAGAGTTGAGCAGTTCTTC.

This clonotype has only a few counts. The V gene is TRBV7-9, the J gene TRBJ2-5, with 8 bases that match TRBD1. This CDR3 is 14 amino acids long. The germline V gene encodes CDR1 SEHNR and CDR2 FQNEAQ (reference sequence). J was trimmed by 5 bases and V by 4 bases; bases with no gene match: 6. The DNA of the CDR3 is TGTGCCAGCAGCTCACGGACAGGGCTGGAGACCCAGTACTTC. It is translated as CASSSRTGLETQYF.

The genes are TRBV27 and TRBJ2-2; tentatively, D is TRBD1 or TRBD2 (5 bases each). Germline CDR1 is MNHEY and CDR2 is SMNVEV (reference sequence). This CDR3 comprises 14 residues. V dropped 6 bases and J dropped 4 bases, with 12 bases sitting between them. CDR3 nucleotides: TGTGCCAGCAGGGACCAGGGACGCACCGGGGAGCTGTTTTTT. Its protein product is CASRDQGRTGELFF.

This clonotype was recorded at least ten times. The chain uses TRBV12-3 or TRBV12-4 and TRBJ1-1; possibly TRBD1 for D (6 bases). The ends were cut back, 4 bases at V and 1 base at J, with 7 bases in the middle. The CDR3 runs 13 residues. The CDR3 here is CASSSQGNTEAFF. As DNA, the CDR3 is TGTGCCAGCAGTTCACAGGGGAACACTGAAGCTTTCTTT.

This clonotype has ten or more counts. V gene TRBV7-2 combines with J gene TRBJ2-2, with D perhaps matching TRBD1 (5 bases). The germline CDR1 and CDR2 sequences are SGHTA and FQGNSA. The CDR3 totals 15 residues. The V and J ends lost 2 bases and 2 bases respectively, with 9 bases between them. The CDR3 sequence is CASSLQGINTGELFF. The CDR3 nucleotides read TGTGCCAGCAGCTTACAGGGAATCAACACCGGGGAGCTGTTTTTT.